The source of this T cell receptor (beta chain) is a study of T cell repertoires in aging, cancer and after chemotherapy. A mixed TRB-A/B primer pool amplified rearranged TRB by multiplex touch-down PCR. TCRdb re-called the multiplex PCR reads with MiXCR, one entry per CDR3 protein. The profile shows about 2,900 distinct CDR3 sequences, approximately 25% of them singletons. Amplification of TCR beta used genomic DNA extracted from peripheral blood. This TCR was sampled from a human donor with a solid tumor. Source material: blood.

CDR3: CASSFTSATYEQYF. CDR3 coding DNA: TGTGCCAGCAGCTTTACTAGCGCGACCTACGAGCAGTACTTC. The rearrangement uses TRBV7-2 and TRBJ2-7; 7 bases line up with TRBD2. CDR1 is SGHTA and CDR2 is FQGNSA in the germline V gene. V lost 3 bases, J lost 2 bases, and 4 bases stayed unmatched. The CDR3 totals 14 residues.